The 15 T cell receptor beta chains presented below share a single source sample, sequenced in a study of blood T cell repertoires in COVID-19. Repertoires were generated with immunoSEQ multiplex PCR, while TCRdb's copy carries only in-frame clones and drops some. This sample has 55,000 to 75,000 clones; about 81% occur once, and the top ten carry 9.2%. Sequenced: peripheral blood. Source of these receptors: a human donor in a cohort sampled during active COVID-19.

This clone has a handful of counts. The chain combines TRBV2 with TRBJ1-5; D call uncertain. The V gene's germline CDR1 is SNHLY and CDR2 FYNNEI. The V end lost 1 base, the J end lost 2 bases, and 9 bases lay between the germline ends. This CDR3 has 15 amino acids. The CDR3 here is CASSEVAEGNQPQHF. The CDR3 nucleotides read TGTGCCAGCAGTGAAGTAGCGGAGGGCAATCAGCCCCAGCATTTT.

The rearrangement uses TRBV30 and TRBJ2-7; the D gene is possibly TRBD2 (6 bases). CDR1 and CDR2 (germline): GTSNPN, SVGIG (reference sequence). V was shortened by 4 bases and J by 0 bases, with 13 bases between the two germline ends. The length of the CDR3 is 14 residues. CDR3 amino acids: CAWTLYGSSYEQYF. The DNA of the CDR3 is TGTGCCTGGACCCTCTACGGGAGCTCCTACGAGCAGTACTTC. Using reference TRBV30 and TRBJ2-7 for the parts outside the CDR3, the full variable domain is SQTIHQWPATLVQPVGSPLSLECTVEGTSNPNLYWYRQAAGRGLQLLFYSVGIGQISSEVPQNLSASRPQDRQFILSSKKLLLSDSGFYLCAWTLYGSSYEQYFGPGTRLTVT.

This clone was counted only a few times. The chain employs TRBV3-1 (or the pseudogene TRBV3-2) and TRBJ2-1; 13 nucleotides match TRBD2. Looked up from germline, CDR1 is LGHDT and CDR2 is YNNKEL (reference sequence). CDR3 length: 15 residues. V gave up 6 bases and J gave up 6 bases; unmatched junction bases: 5. The CDR3: CASSPTSGRANEQFF. In DNA form, the CDR3 reads TGTGCCAGCAGTCCTACTAGCGGGAGGGCCAATGAGCAGTTCTTC.

J is TRBJ2-1 and V is TRBV2, with TRBD2 matching 10 bases. Per the germline V gene, CDR1 is SNHLY and CDR2 is FYNNEI. The CDR3 runs to 15 residues. After removal of 11 bases from V and 4 bases from J, the junction contained 11 bases not matched to a gene. The CDR3 loop is CARDAGLADYNEQFF. The CDR3 DNA reads TGTGCCCGGGACGCCGGACTAGCGGATTACAATGAGCAGTTCTTC.

This clone was recorded many times. V is TRBV3-1 (or the pseudogene TRBV3-2) and J is TRBJ2-7; unclear D gene. CDR1 is LGHDT, CDR2 YNNKEL, per germline (reference sequence). V lost 2 bases and J lost 4, with 12 bases in between. The length of the CDR3 is 14 residues. In nucleotides, the CDR3 is TGTGCCAGCAGCCAAACCCCGGCGGCTTACGAGCAGTACTTC. As protein: CASSQTPAAYEQYF.

The V gene is TRBV5-4, the J gene TRBJ2-3, with D perhaps TRBD1 (5 bases). CDR3 length equals 14 residues. CDR1 is SGHNT and CDR2 is YYREEE in the germline V gene (reference sequence). Trimming removed 3 bases at V and 2 bases at J, with 10 bases between. Written as DNA, the CDR3 is TGTGCCAGCAGCTCCGACAGCTACACAGATACGCAGTATTTT. Translation gives CASSSDSYTDTQYF.

CDR3 sequence: CASSTGEPQHF. The CDR3 DNA sequence: TGTGCCAGCAGCACCGGGGAGCCCCAGCATTTT. This chain connects TRBV28 to TRBJ1-5; no clear D gene. V shed 6 bases and J shed 8 bases, with 8 bases lying between them. The CDR3 spans 11 residues. Looked up from germline, CDR1 is MDHEN and CDR2 is SYDVKM.

In this sample, this clone turned up a few times. The chain combines TRBV5-1 with TRBJ2-7; D gene ambiguous. The CDR3 contains 13 residues. Trimming removed 1 base from V and 7 bases from J, with 12 bases in between. From germline, CDR1 is SGHRS and CDR2 YFSETQ. CDR3 sequence: CASSLPTIGEQYF. The CDR3 DNA reads TGCGCCAGCAGCTTGCCTACTATCGGGGAGCAGTACTTC. Variable domain in full (rest from reference TRBV5-1 and TRBJ2-7): KAGVTQTPRYLIKTRGQQVTLSCSPISGHRSVSWYQQTPGQGLQFLFEYFSETQRNKGNFPGRFSGRQFSNSRSEMNVSTLELGDSALYLCASSLPTIGEQYFGPGTRLTVT.

This clone was counted a single time. The chain couples TRBV10-3 to TRBJ1-6, with D maybe TRBD1 (6 bases). V was pared by 5 bases and J by 11 bases, with 13 bases between. The CDR3 runs to 13 residues. Germline values: CDR1 ENHRY, CDR2 SYGVKD. The chain's CDR3 is CAISLDRLTPLHF. Here the CDR3 DNA reads TGTGCCATCAGTTTGGACAGATTGACACCCCTCCACTTT.

The V gene is TRBV27, the J gene TRBJ2-7; the D gene is possibly TRBD2 (5 bases). The V end lost 5 bases, the J end lost 6 bases, and 17 bases lay between the germline ends. The CDR3 has 14 residues. CDR1 MNHEY and CDR2 SMNVEV come from the germline V gene (reference sequence). CDR3 in DNA: TGTGCCAGCAGTCCTCGACTAACTCCAGGCGAGCAGTACTTC. Residues: CASSPRLTPGEQYF.

The J gene is TRBJ1-1, the V gene TRBV18; unclear D gene. The CDR3 has 13 amino acids. The germline gives CDR1 KGHSH, CDR2 LQKENI. Trimming stripped 3 bases from V and 7 bases from J, with 12 bases between. CDR3 DNA: TGTGCCAGCTCACCGCGGGCAGGATTTGAAGCTTTCTTT. Its translation is CASSPRAGFEAFF.

This clone has a single count. J is TRBJ1-3 and V is TRBV5-1; D remains ambiguous. V was trimmed by 4 bases and J by 4 bases, leaving 12 bases between them. This CDR3 contains 14 residues. Germline V CDR1 and CDR2: SGHRS, YFSETQ. Here the CDR3 DNA reads TGCGCCAGCAGCCTAGGGAGTACGGGAAACACCATATATTTT. It specifies CASSLGSTGNTIYF.

The chain links TRBV28 to TRBJ1-6; no clear D gene. Germline CDR1 MDHEN, CDR2 SYDVKM. CDR3 length: 14 residues. Trimming pared 2 bases from V and 6 bases from J, leaving 8 bases between. CDR3 nucleotide sequence: TGTGCCAGCAGTTTAGGGGAGAGTAATTCACCCCTCCACTTT. Encoded protein: CASSLGESNSPLHF.

The chain employs TRBV10-3 and TRBJ1-2; weak D call: TRBD1 (6 bases). The CDR3 totals 13 residues. V gave up 6 bases and J gave up 1 base, with 9 bases separating them. Germline V CDR1 and CDR2: ENHRY, SYGVKD. CDR3 in amino acids: CAISAQGNYGYTF. The CDR3 DNA reads as TGTGCCATCAGCGCACAGGGTAACTATGGCTACACCTTC.

CDR3 sequence (DNA): TGTGCCAGCAGTGAAGGGCAGGGGTATGGCTACACCTTC. Its protein is CASSEGQGYGYTF. V usage is TRBV6-1 and J usage is TRBJ1-2, with a tentative D call TRBD1 (6 bases). Germline V gene data show CDR1 as MNHNS and CDR2 as SASEGT. CDR3 length: 13 amino acids. V was pared by 1 base and J by 5 bases, with 8 bases between.